The 20 T cell receptor beta chains below all came from one sample that was sequenced in a study of CD8+ T cells in alopecia areata. Extracted RNA was reverse transcribed into cDNA, the sequencing template. Assay: immunoSEQ multiplex PCR; the TCRdb copy retains only in-frame clones and omits some. The sample shows 110,000 or so clones, about 54% of them seen only once. Noted treatment: oral pan-JAK inhibitor, 5-10 mg twice daily. The source was CD8+ T cells sorted from blood, collected at week 4, from a patient treated with tofacitinib. Receptors were obtained from a human donor with alopecia areata.

The chain is built from TRBV19 and TRBJ2-3, with a weak D call TRBD2 (5 bases). This CDR3 has 13 amino acids. Per the germline V gene, CDR1 is LNHDA and CDR2 is SQIVND (reference sequence). V was trimmed by 7 bases and J by 2 bases, leaving 10 bases between them. The CDR3 spells CASTGIATDTQYF. The DNA for the CDR3 is TGTGCCAGTACCGGGATTGCCACAGATACGCAGTATTTT.

The V call is TRBV27, the J call TRBJ2-7; D unresolved. V was clipped by 4 bases and J by 3 bases, with 4 bases between them. The CDR3 is made up of 11 amino acids. The germline CDR1 and CDR2 sequences are MNHEY and SMNVEV (reference sequence). CDR3 region: CASSWVYEQYF. The DNA for the CDR3 is TGTGCCAGCAGTTGGGTCTACGAGCAGTACTTC.

This chain uses TRBV7-9 with TRBJ2-7, with D tentatively TRBD1 (5 bases). The ends were cut back, 5 bases at V and 6 bases at J, with 17 bases in the middle. The CDR3 totals 14 residues. Germline lookup yields CDR1 SEHNR and CDR2 FQNEAQ (reference sequence). The CDR3 sequence: CASSPPGRGSEQYF. The CDR3 region has the DNA TGTGCCAGCAGCCCACCCGGTAGGGGAAGCGAGCAGTACTTC.

The chain links TRBV5-6 to TRBJ1-2; possibly TRBD1 for D (5 bases). Between the trimmed V and J ends, which lost 0 bases and 8 bases, there was a span of 8 bases. The CDR3 length is 12 residues. Germline CDR1 and CDR2: SGHDT and YYEEEE. CDR3 bases: TGTGCCAGCAGCTTGGTGGCAGGGGGCTACACCTTC. This encodes CASSLVAGGYTF.

This clone was seen more than once but under ten times. CDR3 nucleotides: TGTGCCAGCAGCGTAGGTCTGGGACAGGGGGCGCGAGATGGCTACACCTTC. It translates to CASSVGLGQGARDGYTF. The chain uses TRBV9 and TRBJ1-2; 12 nucleotides align to TRBD1. V trimming: 0 bases; J trimming: 6 bases; junction bases outside the gene matches: 9. CDR1 SGDLS and CDR2 YYNGEE come from the germline V gene. The CDR3 totals 17 residues.

This rearrangement joins TRBV9 to TRBJ2-7; perhaps D is TRBD1 or TRBD2 (5 bases each). The CDR3 has 15 amino acids. V lost 0 bases and J 2 bases, leaving 12 bases between the germline ends. The germline V gene encodes CDR1 SGDLS and CDR2 YYNGEE. The CDR3 nucleotides read TGTGCCAGCAGCGTAGGGGACGACGGGACCTACGAGCAGTACTTC. This gives the protein CASSVGDDGTYEQYF.

The genes are TRBV30 and TRBJ2-1, with a tentative D call TRBD2 (5 bases). The germline V gene encodes CDR1 GTSNPN and CDR2 SVGIG (reference sequence). Trimming removed 2 bases from V and 4 bases from J, with 12 bases in between. The CDR3 contains 14 residues. The chain's CDR3 is CAWSKGRGYNEQFF. CDR3 nucleotides: TGTGCCTGGAGTAAGGGCCGGGGTTACAATGAGCAGTTCTTC.

The rearrangement joins TRBV27 to TRBJ2-7; either TRBD1 or TRBD2 may fit D (5 bases each). V was shortened by 1 base and J by 5 bases, with 15 bases between the two germline ends. The CDR3 is made up of 15 amino acids. The germline V gene has CDR1 MNHEY and CDR2 SMNVEV (reference sequence). CDR3 DNA sequence: TGTGCCAGCAGTTTATGGGGACCGCTTATGAACGAGCAGTACTTC. It codes for CASSLWGPLMNEQYF.

This chain connects TRBV19 to TRBJ1-2; D is undetermined. Germline V lookup: CDR1 LNHDA, CDR2 SQIVND (reference sequence). V gave up 6 bases and J gave up 5 bases, with 16 bases separating them. CDR3 length: 14 amino acids. Here the CDR3 reads CASRNTDLGYGYTF. Written as DNA, the CDR3 is TGTGCCAGTAGGAACACCGATTTGGGGTATGGCTACACCTTC. Full variable domain (remainder filled in from reference TRBV19 and TRBJ1-2): DGGITQSPKYLFRKEGQNVTLSCEQNLNHDAMYWYRQDPGQGLRLIYYSQIVNDFQKGDIAEGYSVSREKKESFPLTVTSAQKNPTAFYLCASRNTDLGYGYTFGSGTRLTVV.

The chain has TRBV6-5 and TRBJ2-3; D unresolved. The germline CDR1 and CDR2 sequences are MNHEY and SVGAGI. V was shortened by 0 bases and J by 2 bases, with 9 bases between the two germline ends. The CDR3 has 15 amino acids. CDR3 coding DNA: TGTGCCAGCAGTTACTCCAGCTATAACACAGATACGCAGTATTTT. Encoded protein: CASSYSSYNTDTQYF.

The chain uses TRBV7-9 and TRBJ2-5, with TRBD2 matching over 11 bases. The ends lost 5 bases at V and 1 base at J; junction bases unmatched: 12. CDR3 length equals 18 residues. Germline CDR1 reads SEHNR; CDR2 reads FQNEAQ (reference sequence). CDR3: CASSEPGLAEEFQETQYF. CDR3 DNA sequence: TGTGCCAGCAGCGAACCGGGACTAGCGGAGGAGTTCCAAGAGACCCAGTACTTC. The variable domain in full, with the rest retrieved from reference TRBV7-9 and TRBJ2-5, is DTGVSQNPRHKITKRGQNVTFRCDPISEHNRLYWYRQTLGQGPEFLTYFQNEAQLEKSRLLSDRFSAERPKGSFSTLEIQRTEQGDSAMYLCASSEPGLAEEFQETQYFGPGTRLLVL.

This chain uses TRBV29-1 with TRBJ2-1, with D unresolved. The germline CDR1 and CDR2 sequences are SQVTM and ANQGSEA. The CDR3 covers 15 residues. With 5 bases removed from V and 5 bases from J, the gap between germline ends came to 19 bases. This CDR3 reads CSVRERWQKNNEQFF. The CDR3 DNA sequence: TGCAGCGTTCGAGAGAGGTGGCAGAAAAACAATGAGCAGTTCTTC.

The sample holds a few counts of this clone. This chain joins TRBV30 and TRBJ2-4; the D is unclear. V was pared by 5 bases and J by 5 bases, with 10 bases between. Germline values: CDR1 GTSNPN, CDR2 SVGIG (reference sequence). The length of the CDR3 is 12 residues. Here the CDR3 DNA reads TGTGCCTGGGCGGTGGAAGAAAACATTCAGTACTTC. This codes for CAWAVEENIQYF.

V and J are TRBV15 and TRBJ2-3; no definite D call. V dropped 4 bases and J dropped 1 base, with 9 bases sitting between them. The CDR3 is 14 residues long. Germline values: CDR1 LNHNV, CDR2 YYDKDF (reference sequence). DNA for the CDR3: TGTGCCACCAGCACGGAGTTAGGCACAGATACGCAGTATTTT. Residues: CATSTELGTDTQYF.

This chain links TRBV5-6 with TRBJ2-1, with 8 bases that match TRBD1. V was pared by 5 bases and J by 4 bases, with 8 bases of the junction left unmatched. CDR1 is SGHDT, CDR2 YYEEEE, per germline. CDR3 length: 15 residues. The CDR3 DNA is TGTGCCAGCAGTCAGGACAGGGAACATTACAATGAGCAGTTCTTC. Translating it yields CASSQDREHYNEQFF. Filled out from reference TRBV5-6 and TRBJ2-1, the complete variable domain reads DAGVTQSPTHLIKTRGQQVTLRCSPKSGHDTVSWYQQALGQGPQFIFQYYEEEERQRGNFPDRFSGHQFPNYSSELNVNALLLGDSALYLCASSQDREHYNEQFFGPGTRLTVL.

The rearrangement joins TRBV15 to TRBJ2-1, with 14 bases identical to TRBD2. Germline V gene data show CDR1 as LNHNV and CDR2 as YYDKDF (reference sequence). CDR3 length: 19 amino acids. Losses at the gene ends were 1 base for V and 4 bases for J; bases not matched to a gene: 9. CDR3 coding DNA: TGTGCCACCAGCAGAGCGGGACTAGCGGGGGAGAAATCTTACAATGAGCAGTTCTTC. This codes for CATSRAGLAGEKSYNEQFF.

The CDR3 nucleotides read TGTGCCTGGAGGGCCGGGACAGGGTGGTACAATGAGCAGTTCTTC. The encoded protein is CAWRAGTGWYNEQFF. The chain recombines TRBV30 with TRBJ2-1; 9 bases match TRBD1. The trim removed 3 bases at V and 4 bases at J, leaving 7 bases unmatched. CDR1 is GTSNPN, CDR2 SVGIG, per germline (reference sequence). This CDR3 is 15 amino acids long.

V usage is TRBV29-1 and J usage is TRBJ2-1, with a tentative D call TRBD2 (5 bases). Trimming removed 5 bases at V and 2 bases at J, with 16 bases between. The CDR3 sequence is 15 residues long. The V gene's germline CDR1 is SQVTM and CDR2 ANQGSEA. CDR3 nucleotide sequence: TGCAGCGTTTTCGCCTCGGGGAGACCCTACAATGAGCAGTTCTTC. Translation: CSVFASGRPYNEQFF.

This clone appeared once. V gene TRBV5-1 combines with J gene TRBJ1-5; 8 bases agree with TRBD1. The CDR3 sequence is 15 residues long. After removal of 4 bases from V and 5 bases from J, the junction contained 8 bases not matched to a gene. The germline CDR1 and CDR2 sequences are SGHRS and YFSETQ. The CDR3 region has the DNA TGCGCCAGCAGCCCGGACGGACAGGGCCATCAGCCCCAGCATTTT. This codes for CASSPDGQGHQPQHF.

The CDR3 loop is CAWSQGESSYNEQFF. DNA of the CDR3: TGTGCCTGGAGTCAGGGGGAGAGCTCCTACAATGAGCAGTTCTTC. The chain carries TRBV30 and TRBJ2-1; 7 bases are a match to TRBD1. The CDR3 has 15 residues. Germline V gene data show CDR1 as GTSNPN and CDR2 as SVGIG (reference sequence). J lost 0 bases, V lost 2 bases, and 4 bases had no gene match.